A selection of T cell receptor beta chains follows, all from one sample in a study of T cells in localized non-small cell lung cancer. Measured with immunoSEQ multiplex PCR; TCRdb has only the in-frame clones, and not every one. The table has about 1,000 clones, less than 25% seen once; the top ten hold approximately 20%. Sequencing used normal lung tissue next to the tumor, obtained before any cancer treatment. The receptors derive from a man aged 40 to 75 with stage I squamous cell lung carcinoma. The CDR3 runs from the conserved cysteine through the conserved F or W. A D gene is named only where the DNA matches it firmly. Size tells how often a clone was seen (once, few, many) or the class of an expanded clone, and some rows leave it out.

>-|-|18|TRBJ1-1|TRBV1
TGCGCCAGCAGCCAAGATTTGGCAGGGAGCGCGGGGGACACTGAAGCTTTCTTT
CASSQDLAGSAGDTEAFF
>-|-|16|TRBJ1-2|TRBV11-3
TGTGCCAGCAGCTCTCAGGGCCCCTCAGCCGCGGCTGGCTACACCTTC
CASSSQGPSAAAGYTF
>-|few|14|TRBJ1-2|TRBV6-8
TGTGCCATCAGTACTGGAGACAAGGGCGAGAGCTACACCTTC
CAISTGDKGESYTF
>-|few|14|TRBJ1-2|TRBV30
TGTGCCTGGAGTAAACAGGTGGGGGGCTATGGCTACACCTTC
CAWSKQVGGYGYTF
>TRBD1|-|15|TRBJ2-3|TRBV18
TGTGCCAGCTCACTCGACAGGGGAAACACAGATACGCAGTATTTT
CASSLDRGNTDTQYF
>-|-|14|TRBJ1-1|TRBV10-2
TGCGCCAGCCCATTAGGGACTGCCAACACTGAAGCTTTCTTT
CASPLGTANTEAFF
>TRBD2|-|18|TRBJ2-5|TRBV11-3
TGTGCCAGCAATGTGGAGGCTAGCGGGGGACTTAACCAAGAGACCCAGTACTTC
CASNVEASGGLNQETQYF
>-|few|16|TRBJ2-5|TRBV11-3
TGTGCCAGCAGCTTAGTGTCGGGGGCCAGAGGTGAGACCCAGTACTTC
CASSLVSGARGETQYF
>-|few|15|TRBJ2-1|TRBV6-1
TGTGCCAGCAGTGAAGCAAGGAGCTCCTACAATGAGCAGTTCTTC
CASSEARSSYNEQFF
>-|medium-sized|15|TRBJ1-2|TRBV11-3
TGTGCCAGCAGCTCGCCGACAGGTAACGACTATGGCTACACCTTC
CASSSPTGNDYGYTF
>-|few|15|TRBJ1-3|TRBV11-3
TGTGCCAGCAGCTATGCGGGTCGGAACGGAAACACCATATATTTT
CASSYAGRNGNTIYF
>TRBD2|few|17|TRBJ2-1|TRBV11-3
TGTGCCAGCAGCCCCCGAGGGACTAGCGGGGCCCACAATGAGCAGTTCTTC
CASSPRGTSGAHNEQFF
>-|few|14|TRBJ1-1|TRBV10-3
TGTGCCATCAGTGAGTCTCGAGACGGCGGCACAGCTTTCTTT
CAISESRDGGTAFF
>-|-|14|TRBJ1-2|TRBV14
TGTGCCAGCAGCCAAGACGGGGGGTTCTATGGCTACACCTTC
CASSQDGGFYGYTF
>-|-|15|TRBJ2-2|TRBV18
TGTGCCAGCTCCCTAGAACAGGCGAACACCGGGGAGCTGTTTTTT
CASSLEQANTGELFF
>-|-|16|TRBJ1-4|TRBV10-2
TGCGCCAGCAGTGAACCATCGGGACACTCAAATGAAAAACTGTTTTTT
CASSEPSGHSNEKLFF
>-|-|12|TRBJ2-7|TRBV18
TGTGCCAGCTCACCCGTTTCCTACGAGCAGTACTTC
CASSPVSYEQYF
>-|-|11|TRBJ2-1|TRBV14
TGTGCCAGCAGCCTCGGAAATGAGCAGTTCTTC
CASSLGNEQFF
>TRBD1|large|15|TRBJ1-3|TRBV11-3
TGTGCCAGCAGCTACACACAGGGGGAGAAGAACACCATATATTTT
CASSYTQGEKNTIYF
>TRBD1|few|14|TRBJ1-2|TRBV11-3
TGTGCCAGCAGCCCCACAGGGGTCGGCTATGGCTACACCTTC
CASSPTGVGYGYTF
>-|-|12|TRBJ2-7|TRBV6-8
TGTGCCAGCAGTCACTCTAGCAACGAGCAGTACTTC
CASSHSSNEQYF
>-|few|12|TRBJ1-1|TRBV6-8
TGTGCCAGCAGGGAGGGAGGGACTGAAGCTTTCTTT
CASREGGTEAFF
>TRBD1|-|18|TRBJ1-2|TRBV12-5
TGTGCTAGTGGTTCGGACTTGACAGGGGTAGAGATAAACTATGGCTACACCTTC
CASGSDLTGVEINYGYTF
>TRBD1|-|16|TRBJ2-7|TRBV19
TGTGCCAGTAGTATCCTGACAGGGCTTCCCCCCTACGAGCAGTACTTC
CASSILTGLPPYEQYF
>-|-|17|TRBJ1-3|TRBV28
TGTGCCAGCAGAACTATGCGGGGGATCAACTCTGGAAACACCATATATTTT
CASRTMRGINSGNTIYF
>-|-|15|TRBJ1-6|TRBV12-5
TGTGCTAGTGGTTTAGGGGAGGGCAGGAATTCACCCCTCCACTTT
CASGLGEGRNSPLHF
>-|-|14|TRBJ1-6|TRBV25-1
TGTGCCAGCAGTGAGAGGGGACGAGGTTCACCCCTCCACTTT
CASSERGRGSPLHF
>-|-|14|TRBJ1-2|TRBV29-1
TGCAGCGTCGTTCTCCCAGGGCGAGACTATGGCTACACCTTC
CSVVLPGRDYGYTF
>-|few|17|TRBJ1-1|TRBV4-1
TGCGCCAGCAGCCAAGACCCGACCCTTGACACCTTCACTGAAGCTTTCTTT
CASSQDPTLDTFTEAFF
>-|-|16|TRBJ2-1|TRBV11-3
TGTGCCAGCAGCTTAGAGCCCCGTAGAACCTACAATGAGCAGTTCTTC
CASSLEPRRTYNEQFF
>-|-|19|TRBJ1-6|TRBV1
TGCGCCAGCAGCCAAGATTGGGACAGTATTAGCTCCTATAATTCACCCCTCCACTTT
CASSQDWDSISSYNSPLHF
>-|few|13|TRBJ1-6|TRBV6-8
TGTGCCAGCAGCCTAGCGGAGGGAACTCCCCTCCACTTT
CASSLAEGTPLHF
>-|few|14|TRBJ2-2|TRBV11-3
TGTGCCAGCAGCTGGGGGGTGGGCACCGGGGAGCTGTTTTTT
CASSWGVGTGELFF
>TRBD2|-|18|TRBJ2-1|TRBV23-1
TGCGCCAGCAGCCAAGCGGGACTAGCGGCCCGCGGGAGGAATGAGCAGTTCTTC
CASSQAGLAARGRNEQFF
>TRBD2|-|15|TRBJ2-3|TRBV6-8
TGTGCCAGCAGTGGGACTAGCGGGGGCACAGATACGCAGTATTTT
CASSGTSGGTDTQYF
>-|-|14|TRBJ2-6|TRBV18
TGTGCCAGCTCCCGAGCCCGAGAGGCCAACGTCCTGACTTTC
CASSRAREANVLTF
>-|-|13|TRBJ1-3|TRBV18
TGTGCCAGCTCACCGGAACAAAGGGGCACCATATATTTT
CASSPEQRGTIYF
>-|few|14|TRBJ2-1|TRBV6-8
TGTGCCAGCAGACTAGCCTTGAATTACAATGAGCAGTTCTTC
CASRLALNYNEQFF
>-|few|12|TRBJ1-1|TRBV18
TGTGCCAGCTCATCCGGGACGCCTGAAGCTTTCTTT
CASSSGTPEAFF
>-|once|14|TRBJ2-6|TRBV18
TGTGCCAGCTCACCGAACTCTGGGGCCAACGTCCTGACTTTC
CASSPNSGANVLTF
>-|-|14|TRBJ2-7|TRBV11-3
TGTGCCAGCAGCTTAGTTACGGAACTCGACGAGCAGTACTTC
CASSLVTELDEQYF
>TRBD1|few|14|TRBJ2-5|TRBV5-1
TGCGCCAGCAGCCTGAAAGGGGGCGGAGAGACCCAGTACTTC
CASSLKGGGETQYF
>TRBD2|medium-sized|16|TRBJ2-7|TRBV11-3
TGTGCCAGCAGCTTCTCCGGGACTAGCGGTGAAGATGAGCAGTACTTC
CASSFSGTSGEDEQYF
>-|few|14|TRBJ2-1|TRBV30
TGTGCCTGGAGTGTAATGAGTTCCTACAATGAGCAGTTCTTC
CAWSVMSSYNEQFF
>-|few|16|TRBJ1-1|TRBV11-3
TGTGCCAGCATACCAAGGGGCTCCCTCATGAACACTGAAGCTTTCTTT
CASIPRGSLMNTEAFF
>-|-|16|TRBJ1-5|TRBV6-8
TGTGCCAGCAGCGAAACTGTCTTTGGGCCCAATCAGCCCCAGCATTTT
CASSETVFGPNQPQHF
>TRBD1|few|18|TRBJ1-1|TRBV14
TGTGCCAGCAGCCACATGACCGGGACAGGGGGCCGGAACACTGAAGCTTTCTTT
CASSHMTGTGGRNTEAFF
>TRBD1|hyperexpanded|13|TRBJ1-1|TRBV6-8
TGTGCCAGTATAACAGGGGGAGCTACTGAAGCTTTCTTT
CASITGGATEAFF
>TRBD1|few|15|TRBJ1-1|TRBV28
TGTGCCAGCAGTTTATTTGGGACAGCGAACACTGAAGCTTTCTTT
CASSLFGTANTEAFF
>-|-|14|TRBJ1-1|TRBV5-1
TGCGCCAGCAGCTTGGCAACCCAGGGGACTGAAGCTTTCTTT
CASSLATQGTEAFF
>-|few|17|TRBJ1-5|TRBV10-3
TGTGCCATCAGTGAGCCGACCCGTGGGGCAGGGAATCAGCCCCAGCATTTT
CAISEPTRGAGNQPQHF
>-|-|13|TRBJ1-1|TRBV30
TGTGCCTGGAGAGGACAGTTTAACACTGAAGCTTTCTTT
CAWRGQFNTEAFF
>TRBD1|-|14|TRBJ2-7|TRBV6-8
TGTGCCAGCAGGGAACAGGGGAGCTCCTACGAGCAGTACTTC
CASREQGSSYEQYF
>TRBD1|large|14|TRBJ1-1|TRBV11-3
TGTGCCAGCAGCTTGGAGGGACAGGGGACTGAAGCTTTCTTT
CASSLEGQGTEAFF